This note documents a single T cell receptor (beta chain) sequence. After removal of 1 base from V and 2 bases from J, the junction contained 1 base not matched to a gene. This CDR3 has 17 residues. Germline lookup yields CDR1 SNHLY and CDR2 FYNNEI. The sample is drawn from a study of T cell changes during pregnancy in multiple sclerosis. Method: immunoSEQ multiplex PCR; TCRdb's copy keeps in-frame clones and lacks some. The profile shows roughly 61,000 clones, approximately 94% of them singletons. Sequencing was performed on CD8+ T cells from peripheral blood mononuclear cells, taken after pregnancy. This receptor was identified in a female donor with multiple sclerosis, enrolled in a pregnancy study. The J gene is TRBJ2-2, the V gene TRBV2, with 13 positions matching TRBD2. The CDR3 region is CASSEVGLAGNTGELFF. CDR3 nucleotide sequence: TGTGCCAGCAGTGAAGTGGGACTAGCGGGAAACACCGGGGAGCTGTTTTTT.